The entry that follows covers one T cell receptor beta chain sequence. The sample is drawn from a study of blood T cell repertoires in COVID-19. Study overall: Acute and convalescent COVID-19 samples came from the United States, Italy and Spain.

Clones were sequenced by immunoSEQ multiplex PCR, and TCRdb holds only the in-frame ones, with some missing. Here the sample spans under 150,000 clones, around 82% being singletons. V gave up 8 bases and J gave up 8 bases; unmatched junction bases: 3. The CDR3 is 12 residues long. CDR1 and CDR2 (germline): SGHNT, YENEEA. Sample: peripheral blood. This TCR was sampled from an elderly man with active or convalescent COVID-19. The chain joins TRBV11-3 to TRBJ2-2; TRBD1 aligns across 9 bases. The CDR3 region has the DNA TGTGCCAGCGGGGGACAGGGAGGGGAGCTGTTTTTT. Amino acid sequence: CASGGQGGELFF.